These 21 T cell receptor beta chains share one sample of origin, sequenced in a study of spatial heterogeneity in lung cancer. TCRdb re-called the 5' RACE reads through MiXCR, storing one row per CDR3 protein. The sample includes around 14,000 distinct CDR3 sequences, less than 14% of them seen just once. Regarding time point: sample taken at primary tumor resection. Sequencing covered unsorted whole RNA taken from tumor, nontumor lung or frozen PBMC. The specimen was PBMCs, collected at surgery. These receptor sequences come from a female donor with early-stage non-small cell lung cancer.

This clonotype was picked up many times. The genes are TRBV10-2 and TRBJ2-5, with 10 bases fitting TRBD1. Germline V CDR1 and CDR2: WSHSY, SAAADI. The CDR3 length is 15 residues. V dropped 5 bases and J dropped 3; count of bases not matched to a gene: 6. CDR3 protein: CASSHSGTGEETQYF. DNA of the CDR3: TGCGCCAGCAGTCACTCCGGGACAGGGGAAGAGACCCAGTACTTC.

This clonotype occurred many times. V and J are TRBV10-2 and TRBJ1-3; D perhaps matches TRBD1 (6 bases). The germline V gene has CDR1 WSHSY and CDR2 SAAADI. The CDR3 contains 16 residues. V shed 2 bases and J shed 4 bases, with 15 bases lying between them. CDR3 nucleotide sequence: TGCGCCAGCAGTGAGCCGGTAGGGGGTACAGGAAACACCATATATTTT. Amino acids: CASSEPVGGTGNTIYF.

This clonotype was counted at least ten times. The chain combines TRBV20-1 with TRBJ2-7; maybe TRBD1 (5 bases). Germline V gene data show CDR1 as DFQATT and CDR2 as SNEGSKA (reference sequence). The CDR3 sequence is 12 residues long. V was clipped by 5 bases and J by 6 bases, with 14 bases between them. The CDR3 protein is CSAVRAGGEQYF. The CDR3 region has the DNA TGCAGTGCTGTCAGGGCAGGCGGCGAGCAGTACTTC.

This clonotype turned up a few times. V gene TRBV24-1 combines with J gene TRBJ2-7; 10 bases map to TRBD1. V was clipped by 3 bases and J by 2 bases; unmatched bases: 12. The V gene's germline CDR1 is KGHDR and CDR2 SFDVKD. This CDR3 is 18 amino acids long. The CDR3 protein is CATSDTTPGQGFTYEQYF. CDR3 DNA sequence: TGTGCCACCAGTGATACCACCCCGGGACAGGGGTTTACCTACGAGCAGTACTTC.

This clonotype was recorded at least ten times. The chain couples TRBV6-5 to TRBJ2-2, with 9 bases aligning to TRBD1. J lost 6 bases, V lost 8 bases, and 16 bases had no gene match. The CDR3 has 17 amino acids. Germline V gene sequence: CDR1 MNHEY, CDR2 SVGAGI. This CDR3 is CASRRETGGRRAGELFF. The CDR3 DNA sequence: TGTGCCAGCCGCAGGGAGACAGGGGGTAGGAGGGCCGGGGAGCTGTTTTTT.

This clonotype has a handful of counts. The rearrangement links TRBV7-2 to TRBJ2-5; TRBD2 agrees at 12 bases. With 1 base clipped from V and 10 bases from J, the junction kept 7 bases outside the gene matches. CDR1 and CDR2 from the germline V gene are SGHTA and FQGNSA. This CDR3 comprises 15 residues. In DNA form, the CDR3 reads TGTGCCAGCAGCTTAGTCCTAGCGGGGGGGCAGGGCCAGTACTTC. Residues: CASSLVLAGGQGQYF.

V gene TRBV6-6 combines with J gene TRBJ2-1; no clear D gene. CDR3 length equals 12 residues. Trimming removed 8 bases at V and 5 bases at J, with 10 bases between. The germline CDR1 and CDR2 sequences are MNHNY and SVGAGI (reference sequence). DNA of the CDR3: TGTGCCAGCTCCCCGCGGAACAATGAGCAGTTCTTC. Translation gives CASSPRNNEQFF.

The chain joins TRBV2 to TRBJ1-5, with 10 bases fitting TRBD1. CDR1 is SNHLY and CDR2 is FYNNEI in the germline V gene. Unmatched junction bases numbered 10, after V lost 8 bases and J lost 0 bases. This CDR3 comprises 17 residues. CDR3 nucleotide sequence: TGTGCCAGCTGCAGGGACAGGGGCTACTATAGCAATCAGCCCCAGCATTTT. It encodes CASCRDRGYYSNQPQHF.

This clonotype occurred many times. J is TRBJ2-3 and V is TRBV2; 7 bases map to TRBD1. Germline V gene data show CDR1 as SNHLY and CDR2 as FYNNEI. Trimming removed 4 bases from V and 1 base from J; junction bases left unmatched: 5. This CDR3 has 15 residues. In DNA, the CDR3 is TGTGCCAGCAGTGTTTACAGGGGACGCACAGATACGCAGTATTTT. Protein sequence: CASSVYRGRTDTQYF.

V gene TRBV3-1 combines with J gene TRBJ2-5; D is unclear. Germline CDR1 reads LGHDT; CDR2 reads YNNKEL (reference sequence). Deletions cut 1 base from V and 5 bases from J, with 14 bases between. This CDR3 is 15 amino acids long. The CDR3 loop is CASSQGWAGRETQYF. CDR3 DNA sequence: TGTGCCAGCAGCCAAGGGTGGGCCGGCAGGGAGACCCAGTACTTC.

The chain's CDR3 is CASSLPQASNTEAFF. The CDR3 coding sequence is TGTGCCAGCAGCTTACCCCAGGCATCGAACACTGAAGCTTTCTTT. This chain links TRBV3-1 with TRBJ1-1; D unresolved. Trimming took 5 bases from V and 1 from J, leaving 14 bases between them. Germline V gene data show CDR1 as LGHDT and CDR2 as YNNKEL (reference sequence). This CDR3 contains 15 residues.

This clonotype was seen ten or more times. This chain connects TRBV7-9 to TRBJ1-1, with 9 bases matching TRBD1. V was pared by 3 bases and J by 0 bases, with 2 bases of the junction left unmatched. Germline CDR1 is SEHNR and CDR2 is FQNEAQ (reference sequence). The length of the CDR3 is 15 residues. The CDR3 DNA follows: TGTGCCAGCAGCTTCGGGACAGGGATGAACACTGAAGCTTTCTTT. It specifies CASSFGTGMNTEAFF. Filled out from reference TRBV7-9 and TRBJ1-1, the complete variable domain reads DTGVSQNPRHKITKRGQNVTFRCDPISEHNRLYWYRQTLGQGPEFLTYFQNEAQLEKSRLLSDRFSAERPKGSFSTLEIQRTEQGDSAMYLCASSFGTGMNTEAFFGQGTRLTVV.

In its sample, this clonotype is medium-sized (0.01 to 0.1%). The CDR3 DNA follows: TGTGCCAGCAGCTTACAGGGCTATGAGCAGTTCTTC. As protein: CASSLQGYEQFF. This rearrangement joins TRBV11-2 to TRBJ2-1; D may be TRBD1 (5 bases). Trimming stripped 2 bases from V and 8 bases from J, with 7 bases between. The CDR3 covers 12 residues. Looked up from germline, CDR1 is SGHAT and CDR2 is FQNNGV.

This clonotype was recorded many times. This chain joins TRBV20-1 and TRBJ2-2; D is ambiguous. The CDR3 runs to 16 residues. The germline V gene encodes CDR1 DFQATT and CDR2 SNEGSKA (reference sequence). V was shortened by 0 bases and J by 6 bases, with 17 bases between the two germline ends. In DNA form, the CDR3 reads TGCAGTGCTAGAGATTCTTTGGGTTTAAGGGCCGGGGAGCTGTTTTTT. This encodes CSARDSLGLRAGELFF.

This clonotype was observed many times. The V gene is TRBV10-2, the J gene TRBJ2-1, with a possible D match to TRBD2 (7 bases). There are 17 residues in the CDR3. V was clipped by 1 base and J by 7 bases, with 20 bases between them. Looked up from germline, CDR1 is WSHSY and CDR2 is SAAADI. The CDR3 DNA is TGCGCCAGCAGTGAGTTTCGGGGGGCGCTGGTGGGGAATGAGCAGTTCTTC. Amino acids: CASSEFRGALVGNEQFF.

The chain carries TRBV30 and TRBJ1-4, with D uncertain. This CDR3 has 17 amino acids. Germline V gene lookup returns CDR1 GTSNPN and CDR2 SVGIG (reference sequence). The ends were cut back, 0 bases at V and 8 bases at J, with 22 bases in the middle. For the CDR3, the DNA is TGTGCCTGGAGTGTGAACCCCCGCCAGCGCCCGGGGGAAAAACTGTTTTTT. Amino acids: CAWSVNPRQRPGEKLFF.

This clonotype was counted at least ten times. The chain links TRBV2 to TRBJ2-3; 11 bases fit TRBD2. CDR1 is SNHLY, CDR2 FYNNEI, per germline. The CDR3 sequence is 15 residues long. The V segment lost 6 bases and the J segment 1 base; nucleotides outside the gene matches: 3. The CDR3 reads CASRGLAERTDTQYF. For the CDR3, the DNA is TGTGCCAGCAGGGGACTAGCGGAACGCACAGATACGCAGTATTTT.

This clonotype showed up many times. V is TRBV12-3 or TRBV12-4 and J is TRBJ1-6; 9 bases map to TRBD1. V lost 6 bases and J lost 7; bases outside the gene matches: 7. The CDR3 runs 15 residues. In DNA form, the CDR3 reads TGTGCCAGCAGATCCCGGACAGGGGAAAATTCACCCCTCCACTTT. This gives the protein CASRSRTGENSPLHF.

This clonotype was recorded many times. This chain connects TRBV11-2 to TRBJ1-3; unclear D gene. Germline V lookup: CDR1 SGHAT, CDR2 FQNNGV. The CDR3 runs 13 residues. V dropped 5 bases and J dropped 7 bases, with 12 bases sitting between them. The CDR3 loop reads CASSLTGGNTIYF. The CDR3 DNA reads as TGTGCCAGCAGCCTAACTGGCGGGAACACCATATATTTT. Filled out from reference TRBV11-2 and TRBJ1-3, the complete variable domain reads EAGVAQSPRYKIIEKRQSVAFWCNPISGHATLYWYQQILGQGPKLLIQFQNNGVVDDSQLPKDRFSAERLKGVDSTLKIQPAKLEDSAVYLCASSLTGGNTIYFGEGSWLTVV.

This clonotype was recorded many times. The chain combines TRBV12-3 or TRBV12-4 with TRBJ1-4; maybe TRBD1 (5 bases). Trimming cost V 5 bases and J 3 bases, with 13 bases left between them. This CDR3 is built from 15 residues. The DNA for the CDR3 is TGTGCCAGCAGTGCCTACGGGGCCGCTAATGAAAAACTGTTTTTT. Translation gives CASSAYGAANEKLFF.

This clonotype was recorded many times. The gene calls are TRBV12-3 or TRBV12-4 and TRBJ2-1; 9 bases agree with TRBD1. The CDR3 is 14 residues long. The ends lost 1 base at V and 7 bases at J; junction bases unmatched: 2. CDR3 sequence reads: CASSLGGTGNEQFF. In nucleotides, the CDR3 is TGTGCCAGCAGTTTAGGCGGGACAGGGAATGAGCAGTTCTTC.